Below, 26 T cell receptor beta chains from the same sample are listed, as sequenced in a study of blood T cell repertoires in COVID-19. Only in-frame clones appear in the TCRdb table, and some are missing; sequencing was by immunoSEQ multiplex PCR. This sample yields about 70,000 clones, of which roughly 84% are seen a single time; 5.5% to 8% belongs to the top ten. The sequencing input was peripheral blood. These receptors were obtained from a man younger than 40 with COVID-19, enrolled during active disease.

The CDR3 DNA follows: TGTGCCAGCAGCCGGACAGATACTACTTATGGCTACACCTTC. It specifies CASSRTDTTYGYTF. The rearrangement joins TRBV27 to TRBJ1-2; a possible D gene is TRBD1 (6 bases). Trimming removed 6 bases from V and 5 bases from J, with 16 bases in between. Germline values: CDR1 MNHEY, CDR2 SMNVEV (reference sequence). The CDR3 contains 14 residues.

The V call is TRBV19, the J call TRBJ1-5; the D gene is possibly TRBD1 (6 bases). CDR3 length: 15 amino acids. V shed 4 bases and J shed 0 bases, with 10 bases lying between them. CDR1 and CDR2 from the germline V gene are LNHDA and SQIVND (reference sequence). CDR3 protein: CASSSTGISNQPQHF. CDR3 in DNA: TGTGCCAGTAGTAGTACAGGGATTAGCAATCAGCCCCAGCATTTT.

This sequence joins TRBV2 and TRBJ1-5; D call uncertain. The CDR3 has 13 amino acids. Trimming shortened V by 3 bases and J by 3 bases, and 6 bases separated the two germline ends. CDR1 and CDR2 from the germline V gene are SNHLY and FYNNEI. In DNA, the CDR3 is TGTGCCAGCAGTGACAGCGCCAATCAGCCCCAGCATTTT. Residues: CASSDSANQPQHF.

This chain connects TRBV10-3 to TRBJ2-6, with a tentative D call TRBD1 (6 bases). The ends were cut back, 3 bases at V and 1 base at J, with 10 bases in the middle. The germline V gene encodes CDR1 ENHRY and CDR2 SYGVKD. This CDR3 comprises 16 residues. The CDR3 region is CAISEQGRSGANVLTF. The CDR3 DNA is TGTGCCATCAGTGAACAGGGCAGGTCTGGGGCCAACGTCCTGACTTTC.

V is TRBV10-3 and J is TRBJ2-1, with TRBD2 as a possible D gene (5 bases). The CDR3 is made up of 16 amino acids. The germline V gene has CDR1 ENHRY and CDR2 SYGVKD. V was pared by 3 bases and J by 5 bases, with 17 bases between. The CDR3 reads CAISDPGVAPHNEQFF. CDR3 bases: TGTGCCATCAGTGACCCCGGGGTAGCGCCGCACAATGAGCAGTTCTTC.

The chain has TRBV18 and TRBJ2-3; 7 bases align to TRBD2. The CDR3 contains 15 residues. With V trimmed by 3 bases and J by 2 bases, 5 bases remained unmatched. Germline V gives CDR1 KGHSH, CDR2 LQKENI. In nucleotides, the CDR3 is TGTGCCAGCTCACCGTTAGCGGGCCTCACAGATACGCAGTATTTT. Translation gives CASSPLAGLTDTQYF.

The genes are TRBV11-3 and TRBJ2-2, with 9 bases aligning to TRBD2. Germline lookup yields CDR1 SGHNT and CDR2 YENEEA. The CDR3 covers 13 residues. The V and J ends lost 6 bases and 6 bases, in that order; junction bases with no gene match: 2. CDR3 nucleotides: TGTGCCAGCAGGACTAGCGGCTCCGGGGAGCTGTTTTTT. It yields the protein CASRTSGSGELFF.

This chain's CDR3 is CASRLSGSREDEQFF. The CDR3 DNA reads TGTGCCAGCAGGCTTAGCGGGAGCAGGGAGGATGAGCAGTTCTTC. The chain uses TRBV28 and TRBJ2-1; TRBD2 matches 9 bases. The V segment lost 6 bases and the J segment 8 bases; nucleotides outside the gene matches: 11. The CDR3 runs to 15 residues. CDR1 is MDHEN and CDR2 is SYDVKM in the germline V gene.

CDR3 protein: CATSEGSSGNNEQFF. In DNA, the CDR3 is TGTGCCACCAGTGAGGGGTCGAGCGGGAACAATGAGCAGTTCTTC. The chain recombines TRBV24-1 with TRBJ2-1, with 7 bases that match TRBD2. Germline CDR1 reads KGHDR; CDR2 reads SFDVKD. CDR3 size: 15 residues. After removal of 4 bases from V and 5 bases from J, the junction contained 7 bases not matched to a gene.

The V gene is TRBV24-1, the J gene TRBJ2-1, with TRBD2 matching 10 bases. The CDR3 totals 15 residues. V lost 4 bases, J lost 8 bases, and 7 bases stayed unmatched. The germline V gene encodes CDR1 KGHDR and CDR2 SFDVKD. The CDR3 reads CATSDPSGRSDEQFF. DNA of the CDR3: TGTGCCACCAGTGACCCTAGCGGGAGATCCGATGAGCAGTTCTTC.

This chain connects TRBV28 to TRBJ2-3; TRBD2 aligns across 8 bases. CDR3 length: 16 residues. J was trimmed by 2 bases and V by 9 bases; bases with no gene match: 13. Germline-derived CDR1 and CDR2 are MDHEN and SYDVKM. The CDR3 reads CARTNPAGEHTDTQYF. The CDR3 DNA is TGTGCCAGGACAAACCCAGCGGGAGAGCACACAGATACGCAGTATTTT.

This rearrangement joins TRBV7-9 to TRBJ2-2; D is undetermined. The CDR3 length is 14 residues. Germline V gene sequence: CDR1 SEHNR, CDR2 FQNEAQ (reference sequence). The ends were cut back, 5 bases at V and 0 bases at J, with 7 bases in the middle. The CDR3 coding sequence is TGTGCCAGCAGCCAAGACTCGAACACCGGGGAGCTGTTTTTT. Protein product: CASSQDSNTGELFF. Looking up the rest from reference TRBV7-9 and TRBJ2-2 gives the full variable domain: DTGVSQNPRHKITKRGQNVTFRCDPISEHNRLYWYRQTLGQGPEFLTYFQNEAQLEKSRLLSDRFSAERPKGSFSTLEIQRTEQGDSAMYLCASSQDSNTGELFFGEGSRLTVL.

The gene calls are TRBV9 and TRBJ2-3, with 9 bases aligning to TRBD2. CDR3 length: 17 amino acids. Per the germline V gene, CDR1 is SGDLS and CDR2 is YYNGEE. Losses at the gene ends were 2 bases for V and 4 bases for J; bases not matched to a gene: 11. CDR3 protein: CASSVPNIAGAADTQYF. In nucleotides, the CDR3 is TGTGCCAGCAGCGTCCCTAATATAGCGGGAGCGGCAGATACGCAGTATTTT.

The CDR3 nucleotides are TGTGCCAGCTCACCACCGGGACTAGCTTACAATGAGCAGTTCTTC. This codes for CASSPPGLAYNEQFF. This chain uses TRBV18 with TRBJ2-1; the match to TRBD2 covers 9 bases. V shed 0 bases, J shed 4 bases, and the junction held 1 base outside the gene matches. The CDR3 is 15 residues long. CDR1 is KGHSH, CDR2 LQKENI, per germline. Full variable domain (rest looked up from reference TRBV18 and TRBJ2-1): NAGVMQNPRHLVRRRGQEARLRCSPMKGHSHVYWYRQLPEEGLKFMVYLQKENIIDESGMPKERFSAEFPKEGPSILRIQQVVRGDSAAYFCASSPPGLAYNEQFFGPGTRLTVL.

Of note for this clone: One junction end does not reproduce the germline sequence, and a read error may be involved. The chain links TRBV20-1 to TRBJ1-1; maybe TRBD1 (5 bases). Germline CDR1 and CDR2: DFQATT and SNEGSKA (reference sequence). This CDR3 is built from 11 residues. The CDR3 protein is CSARERTRHLF. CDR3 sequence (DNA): TGCAGTGCTAGAGAAAGGACACGGCACCTCTTT.

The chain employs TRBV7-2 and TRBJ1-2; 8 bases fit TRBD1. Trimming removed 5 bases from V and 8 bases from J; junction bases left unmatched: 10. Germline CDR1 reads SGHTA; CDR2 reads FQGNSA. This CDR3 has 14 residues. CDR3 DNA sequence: TGTGCCAGCAGCAACCCTCAGGGGGCTGGGGGCTACACCTTC. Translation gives CASSNPQGAGGYTF. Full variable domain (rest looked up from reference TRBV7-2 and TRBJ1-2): GAGVSQSPSNKVTEKGKDVELRCDPISGHTALYWYRQSLGQGLEFLIYFQGNSAPDKSGLPSDRFSAERTGGSVSTLTIQRTQQEDSAVYLCASSNPQGAGGYTFGSGTRLTVV.

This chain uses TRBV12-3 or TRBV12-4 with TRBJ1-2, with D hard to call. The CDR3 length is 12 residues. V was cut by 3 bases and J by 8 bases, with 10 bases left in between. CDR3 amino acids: CASSFGVEGYTF. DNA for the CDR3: TGTGCCAGCAGTTTCGGGGTAGAGGGCTACACCTTC.

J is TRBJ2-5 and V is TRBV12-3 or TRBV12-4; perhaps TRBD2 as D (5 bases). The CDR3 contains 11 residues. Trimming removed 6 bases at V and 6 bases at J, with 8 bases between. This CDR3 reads CASSRGKTQYF. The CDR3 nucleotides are TGTGCCAGCAGCCGGGGAAAGACCCAGTACTTC.

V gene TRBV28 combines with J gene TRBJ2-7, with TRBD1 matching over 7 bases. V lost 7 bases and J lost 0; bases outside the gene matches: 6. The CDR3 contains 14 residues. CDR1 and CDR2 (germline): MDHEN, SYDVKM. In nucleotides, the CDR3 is TGTGCCAGCAACCTACAGGGGAGCTCCTACGAGCAGTACTTC. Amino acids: CASNLQGSSYEQYF. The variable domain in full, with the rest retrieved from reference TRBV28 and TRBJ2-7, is DVKVTQSSRYLVKRTGEKVFLECVQDMDHENMFWYRQDPGLGLRLIYFSYDVKMKEKGDIPEGYSVSREKKERFSLILESASTNQTSMYLCASNLQGSSYEQYFGPGTRLTVT.

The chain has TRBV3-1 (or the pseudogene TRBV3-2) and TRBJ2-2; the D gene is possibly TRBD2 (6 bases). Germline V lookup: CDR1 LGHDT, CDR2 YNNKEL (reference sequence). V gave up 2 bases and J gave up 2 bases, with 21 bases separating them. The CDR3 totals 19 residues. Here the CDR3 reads CASSQPRGGEGPNTGELFF. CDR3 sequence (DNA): TGTGCCAGCAGCCAACCTCGAGGCGGGGAAGGGCCCAACACCGGGGAGCTGTTTTTT.

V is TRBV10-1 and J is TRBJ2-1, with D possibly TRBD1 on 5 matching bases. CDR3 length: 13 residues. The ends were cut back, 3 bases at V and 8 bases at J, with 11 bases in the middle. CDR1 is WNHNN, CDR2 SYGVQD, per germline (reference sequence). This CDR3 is CASSEQVRDEQFF. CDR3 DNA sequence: TGCGCCAGCAGTGAACAGGTGCGAGATGAGCAGTTCTTC.

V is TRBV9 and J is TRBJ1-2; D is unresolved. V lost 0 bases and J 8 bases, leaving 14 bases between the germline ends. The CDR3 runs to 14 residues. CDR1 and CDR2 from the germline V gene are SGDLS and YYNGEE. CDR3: CASSVGADYDGYTF. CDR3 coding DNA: TGTGCCAGCAGCGTAGGGGCGGACTATGACGGCTACACCTTC.

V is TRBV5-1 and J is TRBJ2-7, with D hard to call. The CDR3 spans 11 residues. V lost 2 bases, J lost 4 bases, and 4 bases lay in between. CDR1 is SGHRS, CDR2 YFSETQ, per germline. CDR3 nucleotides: TGCGCCAGCAGCTTCGGGTACGAGCAGTACTTC. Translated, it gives CASSFGYEQYF.

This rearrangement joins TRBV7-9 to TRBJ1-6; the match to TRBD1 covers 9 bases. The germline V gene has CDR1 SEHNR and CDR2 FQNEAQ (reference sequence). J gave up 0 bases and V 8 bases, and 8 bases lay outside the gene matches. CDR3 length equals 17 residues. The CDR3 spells CASRKGQGSSYNSPLHF. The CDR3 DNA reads TGTGCCAGCCGCAAAGGACAGGGGAGCTCCTATAATTCACCCCTCCACTTT.

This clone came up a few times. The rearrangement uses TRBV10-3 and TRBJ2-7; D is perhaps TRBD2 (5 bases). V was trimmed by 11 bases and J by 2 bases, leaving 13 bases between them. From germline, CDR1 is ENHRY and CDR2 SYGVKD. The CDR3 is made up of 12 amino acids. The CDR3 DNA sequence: TGTGCCGGAGGAACTGAGACCTACGAGCAGTACTTC. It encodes CAGGTETYEQYF.

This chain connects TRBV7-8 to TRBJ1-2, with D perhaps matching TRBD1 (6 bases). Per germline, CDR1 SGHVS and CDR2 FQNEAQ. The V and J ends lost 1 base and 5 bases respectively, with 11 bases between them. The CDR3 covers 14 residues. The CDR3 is CASSLEGGPYGYTF. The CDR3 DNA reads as TGTGCCAGCAGCTTAGAAGGGGGTCCTTATGGCTACACCTTC.